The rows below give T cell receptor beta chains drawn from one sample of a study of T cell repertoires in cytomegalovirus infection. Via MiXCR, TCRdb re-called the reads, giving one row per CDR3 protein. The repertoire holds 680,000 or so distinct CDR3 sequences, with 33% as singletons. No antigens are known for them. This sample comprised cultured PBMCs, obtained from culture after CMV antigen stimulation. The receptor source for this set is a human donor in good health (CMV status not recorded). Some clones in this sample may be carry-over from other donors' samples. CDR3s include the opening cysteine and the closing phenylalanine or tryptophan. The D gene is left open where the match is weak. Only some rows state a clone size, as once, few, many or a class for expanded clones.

CDR3nt: TGCAGTGCACCTAAGGCGGCCCCTGGGGCCAACGTCCTGACTTTC
CDR3aa: CSAPKAAPGANVLTF
v_gene: TRBV20-1
d_gene: .
j_gene: TRBJ2-6
abundance: few

CDR3nt: TGTGCCAGCAGCAATCTAAAACACGTATCTTATCAGCCCCAGCATTTT
CDR3aa: CASSNLKHVSYQPQHF
v_gene: TRBV6-8
d_gene: .
j_gene: TRBJ1-5
abundance: .

CDR3nt: TGTGCCAGCAGGTTAGGGGGCCCAAACACTGAAGCTTTCTTT
CDR3aa: CASRLGGPNTEAFF
v_gene: TRBV7-6
d_gene: TRBD1
j_gene: TRBJ1-1
abundance: .

CDR3nt: TGCGCCAGCCGGCAGGGCTGGCAAGAGACCCAGTACTTC
CDR3aa: CASRQGWQETQYF
v_gene: TRBV5-1
d_gene: .
j_gene: TRBJ2-5
abundance: .

CDR3nt: TGTGCCAGCACGGGGGGAAACAGGGATACGCAGTATTTT
CDR3aa: CASTGGNRDTQYF
v_gene: TRBV2
d_gene: TRBD2
j_gene: TRBJ2-3
abundance: few

CDR3nt: TGTGCCAGCAGCCTCGGACAGATCACCGGGGAGCTGTTTTTT
CDR3aa: CASSLGQITGELFF
v_gene: TRBV7-2
d_gene: .
j_gene: TRBJ2-2
abundance: many

CDR3nt: TGTGCCAGCGACGGTCGGGGCATGGGCAATCAGCCCCAGCATTTT
CDR3aa: CASDGRGMGNQPQHF
v_gene: TRBV28
d_gene: .
j_gene: TRBJ1-5
abundance: .

CDR3nt: TGTGCCAGCAGGCCTTCCGTAACGGTAGCGAATGAGCAGTTCTTC
CDR3aa: CASRPSVTVANEQFF
v_gene: TRBV6-8
d_gene: .
j_gene: TRBJ2-1
abundance: .

CDR3nt: TGTGCCAGCAGCCCTCTTTTCGGCCGGCCAGGGACAGATACGCAGTATTTT
CDR3aa: CASSPLFGRPGTDTQYF
v_gene: TRBV7-6
d_gene: .
j_gene: TRBJ2-3
abundance: few

CDR3nt: TGTGCCAGCACCACGGCTAGCGGGAGACGACATACGCAGTATTTT
CDR3aa: CASTTASGRRHTQYF
v_gene: TRBV12-3/TRBV12-4
d_gene: TRBD2
j_gene: TRBJ2-3
abundance: .

CDR3nt: TGTGCCAGCCTAACGGACAAGATCCCCTATGGCTACACCTTC
CDR3aa: CASLTDKIPYGYTF
v_gene: TRBV2
d_gene: .
j_gene: TRBJ1-2
abundance: .

CDR3nt: TGTGCCAGCAGCTTTGGGAACACTGAAGCTTTCTTT
CDR3aa: CASSFGNTEAFF
v_gene: TRBV12-3/TRBV12-4
d_gene: .
j_gene: TRBJ1-1
abundance: many

CDR3nt: TGCGCCAGCAGCCAAGAAGGTATAGAGACCCAGTACTTC
CDR3aa: CASSQEGIETQYF
v_gene: TRBV4-1
d_gene: .
j_gene: TRBJ2-5
abundance: once

CDR3nt: TGTGCCAGCAGCCGACCGCCGACAGGGGAAGGAAACACCATATATTTT
CDR3aa: CASSRPPTGEGNTIYF
v_gene: TRBV6-6
d_gene: TRBD1
j_gene: TRBJ1-3
abundance: .

CDR3nt: TGTGCCAGCAGCCGTCGAGGGAGCGGAGAGACCCAGTACTTC
CDR3aa: CASSRRGSGETQYF
v_gene: TRBV4-1
d_gene: .
j_gene: TRBJ2-5
abundance: once

CDR3nt: TGTGCCAGCATTATCCCGGCCGTCTCTGGAAACACCATATATTTT
CDR3aa: CASIIPAVSGNTIYF
v_gene: TRBV7-2
d_gene: .
j_gene: TRBJ1-3
abundance: .

CDR3nt: TGTGCCAGCAAGGCGACAGCCTTGAACACTGAAGCTTTCTTT
CDR3aa: CASKATALNTEAFF
v_gene: TRBV6-2/TRBV6-3
d_gene: .
j_gene: TRBJ1-1
abundance: few

CDR3nt: TGTGCCAGCAGTGAACCGCCGGGATATGGCTACACCTTC
CDR3aa: CASSEPPGYGYTF
v_gene: TRBV6-1
d_gene: .
j_gene: TRBJ1-2
abundance: few

CDR3nt: TGTGCCATCAGGGGGACAGGGGGCGCCCAGACCGGGGAGCTGTTTTTT
CDR3aa: CAIRGTGGAQTGELFF
v_gene: TRBV10-3
d_gene: TRBD1
j_gene: TRBJ2-2
abundance: few

CDR3nt: TGTGCCAGCTCACCACCGGGTGCTCAGCCCCAGCATTTT
CDR3aa: CASSPPGAQPQHF
v_gene: TRBV18
d_gene: .
j_gene: TRBJ1-5
abundance: few

CDR3nt: TGTGCCAGCAGCTTAACCCTAGCGGGAGTGTCAGATACGCAGTATTTT
CDR3aa: CASSLTLAGVSDTQYF
v_gene: TRBV7-9
d_gene: TRBD2
j_gene: TRBJ2-3
abundance: few

CDR3nt: TGTGCCAGTGCCTCAGTGAACACTGAAGCTTTCTTT
CDR3aa: CASASVNTEAFF
v_gene: TRBV19
d_gene: .
j_gene: TRBJ1-1
abundance: .

CDR3nt: TGTGCCAGCAGCTATTTGCAGGGGGCGGGCGAGCAGTACTTC
CDR3aa: CASSYLQGAGEQYF
v_gene: TRBV11-2
d_gene: TRBD1
j_gene: TRBJ2-7
abundance: few

CDR3nt: TGTGCCAGCCGCCCGGGTAACGCCGACGTAGATACGCAGTATTTT
CDR3aa: CASRPGNADVDTQYF
v_gene: TRBV7-2
d_gene: .
j_gene: TRBJ2-3
abundance: many

CDR3nt: TGTGCCAGCAGCTCCCGGCGGGGCGGTAGCAATCAGCCCCAGCATTTT
CDR3aa: CASSSRRGGSNQPQHF
v_gene: TRBV12-3/TRBV12-4
d_gene: .
j_gene: TRBJ1-5
abundance: few

CDR3nt: TGTGCCAGTAGTATAGGTCGAGCGGGAGAATTTAGAACTAGCACAGATACGCAGTATTTT
CDR3aa: CASSIGRAGEFRTSTDTQYF
v_gene: TRBV19
d_gene: TRBD2
j_gene: TRBJ2-3
abundance: .

CDR3nt: TGTGCCAGCGCTGACGAGTATAATTCACCCCTCCACTTT
CDR3aa: CASADEYNSPLHF
v_gene: TRBV27
d_gene: .
j_gene: TRBJ1-6
abundance: .